The 19 T cell receptor beta chains presented below share a single source sample, sequenced in a study of T cell repertoires in cytomegalovirus infection. Their antigens remain unidentified. Using its own MiXCR run on the reads, TCRdb lists one record per CDR3 protein. The sample yields 830,000 or so distinct CDR3 sequences, less than 35% seen once. This material consisted of cultured CD8+ T cells from PBMCs, taken from culture after CMV antigen stimulation. The source of these receptors is a human donor in good health (CMV status not recorded). Some clones in this sample may be carry-over from other donors' samples.

The rearrangement joins TRBV11-1 to TRBJ2-3; possibly TRBD2 for D (7 bases). V was shortened by 1 base and J by 1 base, with 15 bases between the two germline ends. The CDR3 has 17 residues. CDR1 and CDR2 (germline): SGHAT, FQDESV (reference sequence). The CDR3 DNA sequence: TGTGCCAGCAGCTTAGTACCGGCCGGGGGGCGCACAGATACGCAGTATTTT. It yields the protein CASSLVPAGGRTDTQYF.

The rearrangement uses TRBV19 and TRBJ2-7; D is undetermined. The CDR3 has 13 amino acids. The germline gives CDR1 LNHDA, CDR2 SQIVND (reference sequence). Deletions cut 1 base from V and 2 bases from J, with 6 bases between. The DNA for the CDR3 is TGTGCCAGTAGTATAGGGGCAGCCTACGAGCAGTACTTC. This translates into CASSIGAAYEQYF.

This clonotype occurred a few times. The rearrangement uses TRBV7-9 and TRBJ2-7, with TRBD1 as a possible D gene (6 bases). Germline V gene data show CDR1 as SEHNR and CDR2 as FQNEAQ (reference sequence). The CDR3 has 14 residues. V lost 5 bases, J lost 2 bases, and 13 bases lay in between. DNA of the CDR3: TGTGCCAGCAGCCTACAGGGTTTTACCTACGAGCAGTACTTC. Protein sequence: CASSLQGFTYEQYF.

This clonotype was detected a few times. V is TRBV5-6 and J is TRBJ1-1, with 8 bases identical to TRBD1. Per the germline V gene, CDR1 is SGHDT and CDR2 is YYEEEE. Trimming took 3 bases from V and 6 from J; bases not matched to a gene: 4. The CDR3 contains 13 residues. CDR3: CASSYGQGSEAFF. CDR3 coding DNA: TGTGCCAGCAGCTACGGACAGGGCTCTGAAGCTTTCTTT.

The J gene is TRBJ1-5, the V gene TRBV6-2 or TRBV6-3; maybe TRBD1 (6 bases). Germline CDR1 reads MNHEY; CDR2 reads SVGEGT. The CDR3 is 15 residues long. The V end was cut by 2 bases, the J end by 2 bases, with 10 bases between. CDR3 in amino acids: CASSYEGQRNQPQHF. In DNA form, the CDR3 reads TGTGCCAGCAGTTACGAGGGACAACGCAATCAGCCCCAGCATTTT.

In its sample, this clonotype was seen a few times. This chain's CDR3 is CASSLGTEKYEQYV. CDR3 in DNA: TGCGCCAGCAGCTTGGGCACAGAGAAATACGAGCAGTACGTC. The chain combines TRBV5-1 with TRBJ2-7; D is unresolved. CDR1 is SGHRS and CDR2 is YFSETQ in the germline V gene. This CDR3 is 14 amino acids long. Trimming took off 0 bases at V and 4 bases at J, with 11 bases between the two ends.

The chain recombines TRBV9 with TRBJ1-2; unclear D gene. Trimming shortened V by 4 bases and J by 8 bases, and 9 bases separated the two germline ends. Per the germline V gene, CDR1 is SGDLS and CDR2 is YYNGEE. The CDR3 totals 11 residues. This CDR3 reads CASSPLVGYTF. The DNA for the CDR3 is TGTGCCAGCAGCCCCTTGGTCGGCTACACCTTC.

The chain is built from TRBV5-4 and TRBJ2-1; TRBD1 matches 12 bases. In germline, CDR1 is SGHNT, CDR2 YYREEE (reference sequence). CDR3 length: 16 amino acids. The V gene end was trimmed by 2 bases and the J gene end by 7 bases; junction bases not matched to a gene: 7. The CDR3 region is CASSLTGTGGRNEQFF. CDR3 DNA: TGTGCCAGCAGCTTAACCGGGACAGGGGGCCGGAATGAGCAGTTCTTC. Drawing the rest from reference TRBV5-4 and TRBJ2-1, the complete variable domain is ETGVTQSPTHLIKTRGQQVTLRCSSQSGHNTVSWYQQALGQGPQFIFQYYREEENGRGNFPPRFSGLQFPNYSSELNVNALELDDSALYLCASSLTGTGGRNEQFFGPGTRLTVL.

A few counts support this clonotype. The chain carries TRBV28 and TRBJ1-5; no firm D call. The germline V gene encodes CDR1 MDHEN and CDR2 SYDVKM. V was trimmed by 3 bases and J by 6 bases, leaving 9 bases between them. The CDR3 has 13 residues. CDR3 DNA: TGTGCCAGCAGTTTTTGGGGTTCTCAGCCCCAGCATTTT. This codes for CASSFWGSQPQHF.

The chain uses TRBV7-8 and TRBJ2-7, with D unclear. CDR3 size: 12 residues. The germline gives CDR1 SGHVS, CDR2 FQNEAQ. V lost 2 bases and J 7 bases, leaving 9 bases between the germline ends. CDR3 sequence: CASSLNSREQYV. The DNA of the CDR3 is TGTGCCAGCAGCTTAAATTCACGGGAGCAGTACGTC.

This chain connects TRBV4-2 to TRBJ1-1, with a weak D call TRBD1 (6 bases). CDR1 is LGHNA, CDR2 YNFKEQ, per germline. Trimming took 5 bases from V and 5 from J, leaving 18 bases between them. This CDR3 contains 15 residues. CDR3: CASSASGGAGTEAFF. The CDR3 region has the DNA TGTGCCAGCAGCGCCAGTGGGGGCGCAGGTACTGAAGCTTTCTTT.

This clonotype was seen a few times. This chain connects TRBV10-3 to TRBJ1-5, with D unresolved. V lost 2 bases, J lost 5 bases, and 7 bases lay in between. The CDR3 loop spans 13 amino acids. The germline V gene has CDR1 ENHRY and CDR2 SYGVKD. As DNA, the CDR3 is TGTGCCATCAGTGAGGACGGTCATCAGCCCCAGCATTTT. Amino acid sequence: CAISEDGHQPQHF.

DNA for the CDR3: TGTGCCAGCAGCTTAGTGGCATCTAACTATGGCTACACCTTC. Amino acids: CASSLVASNYGYTF. V and J are TRBV11-2 and TRBJ1-2; no clear D gene. This CDR3 has 14 amino acids. Germline loops: CDR1 SGHAT, CDR2 FQNNGV. Trimming cost V 1 base and J 0 bases, with 6 bases left between them.

As regards this clonotype: Being one base from a much bigger clone, this may be a read error. The chain is built from TRBV7-6 and TRBJ1-2; a possible D gene is TRBD1 (5 bases). This CDR3 region has 12 residues. Per germline, CDR1 SGHVS and CDR2 FNYEAQ. The CDR3: CVSSSESRQRSF. DNA of the CDR3: TGTGTCAGCAGCTCAGAGTCGAGACAGCGCTCCTTC.

The chain recombines TRBV24-1 with TRBJ2-5; the D gene is possibly TRBD1 (6 bases). Trimming removed 6 bases at V and 5 bases at J, with 9 bases between. Germline-derived CDR1 and CDR2 are KGHDR and SFDVKD. This CDR3 is built from 12 residues. CDR3 protein: CATSQGTETQYF. CDR3 bases: TGTGCCACCAGTCAGGGGACCGAGACCCAGTACTTC.

This clonotype has only a few counts. J is TRBJ1-2 and V is TRBV9; 7 bases fit TRBD1. Germline trimming cut 3 bases from V and 0 bases from J; bases unmatched to any gene: 11. Per the germline V gene, CDR1 is SGDLS and CDR2 is YYNGEE. This CDR3 has 17 residues. This CDR3 reads CASSGARDSPPNYGYTF. In DNA, the CDR3 is TGTGCCAGCAGCGGCGCCCGGGACAGTCCTCCTAACTATGGCTACACCTTC.

The chain employs TRBV5-1 and TRBJ2-1; D uncertain. V lost 4 bases and J 5 bases, leaving 16 bases between the germline ends. Per the germline V gene, CDR1 is SGHRS and CDR2 is YFSETQ. The CDR3 is 15 residues long. The CDR3, as DNA: TGCGCCAGCAGCCCCGGACGATACCATAACAATGAGCAGTTCTTC. Translating gives CASSPGRYHNNEQFF.

This chain connects TRBV29-1 to TRBJ2-1; D is perhaps TRBD1 (5 bases). This CDR3 comprises 14 residues. V was shortened by 1 base and J by 3 bases, with 10 bases between the two germline ends. Germline values: CDR1 SQVTM, CDR2 ANQGSEA. Here the CDR3 DNA reads TGCAGCGTTGAAGCAGGGATTGGCTACAATGAGCAGTTCTTC. Translated, it gives CSVEAGIGYNEQFF.

The chain carries TRBV9 and TRBJ1-4; 7 bases align to TRBD1. V shed 3 bases and J 8 bases; nucleotides not matched to a gene: 7. This CDR3 contains 14 residues. CDR1 and CDR2 (germline): SGDLS, YYNGEE. CDR3 amino acids: CASSATGVIEKLFF. The CDR3 DNA follows: TGTGCCAGCAGCGCCACAGGGGTAATAGAAAAACTGTTTTTT.